The clone carrying this TCR beta chain was found a few times. Antigen specificity is unknown. The junction departs from germline at one end; a sequencing error may be responsible. TCRdb reanalysed the 5' RACE reads using MiXCR and keeps one entry per CDR3 protein. This sample has over 500,000 distinct CDR3 sequences, with around 20% found just once. This specimen belongs to a study of identical twins. This CDR3 has 10 residues. CDR1 is SGDLS, CDR2 YYNGEE, per germline. General study points: It was out-of-frame TCR alpha sharing in monozygotic twins that models underestimated. Cross-sectional statistics, not tracking of the same donors, supported the conclusions.

The same sample was also used in a study of T cells expressing NK-cell markers. As that report states: An anti-gamma-delta TCR antibody restricted sorting to alpha-beta TCR T cells in several experiments.

This TCR derives from a woman aged 18 to 35 in good health. The chain combines TRBV9 with TRBJ2-7; D possibly corresponds to TRBD1 (6 bases). The sequenced material came from CD4+ T cells sorted from blood. The CDR3 DNA reads TGTGCCAGCAGCCCTCCAGGGGCTATTTTC. It yields the protein CASSPPGAIF.